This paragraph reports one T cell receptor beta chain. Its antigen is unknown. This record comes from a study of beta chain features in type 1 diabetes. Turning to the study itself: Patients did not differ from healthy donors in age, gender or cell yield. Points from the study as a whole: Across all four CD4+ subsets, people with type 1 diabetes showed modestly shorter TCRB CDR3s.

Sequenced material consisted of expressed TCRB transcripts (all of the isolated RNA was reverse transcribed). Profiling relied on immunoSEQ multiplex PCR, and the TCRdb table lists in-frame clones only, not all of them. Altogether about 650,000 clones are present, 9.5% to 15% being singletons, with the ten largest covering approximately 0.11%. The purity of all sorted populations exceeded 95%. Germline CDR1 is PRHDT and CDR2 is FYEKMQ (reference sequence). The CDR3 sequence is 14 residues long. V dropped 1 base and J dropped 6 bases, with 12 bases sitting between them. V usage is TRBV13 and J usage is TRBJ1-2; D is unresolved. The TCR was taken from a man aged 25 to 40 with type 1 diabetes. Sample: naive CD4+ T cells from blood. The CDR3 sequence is CASSLERLGHGYTF. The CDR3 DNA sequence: TGTGCCAGCAGCTTAGAACGGCTAGGACATGGCTACACCTTC.